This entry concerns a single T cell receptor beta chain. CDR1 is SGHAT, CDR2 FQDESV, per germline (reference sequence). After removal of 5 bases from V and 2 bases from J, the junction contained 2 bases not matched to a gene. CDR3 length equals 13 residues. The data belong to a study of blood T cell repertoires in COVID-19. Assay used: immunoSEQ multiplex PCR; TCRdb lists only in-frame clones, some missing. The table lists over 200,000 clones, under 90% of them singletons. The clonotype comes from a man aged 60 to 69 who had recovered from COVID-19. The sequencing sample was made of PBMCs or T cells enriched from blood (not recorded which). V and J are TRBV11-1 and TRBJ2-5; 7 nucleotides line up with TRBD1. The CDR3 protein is CASSRDRQETQYF. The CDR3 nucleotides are TGTGCCAGCAGCCGGGACAGACAAGAGACCCAGTACTTC.